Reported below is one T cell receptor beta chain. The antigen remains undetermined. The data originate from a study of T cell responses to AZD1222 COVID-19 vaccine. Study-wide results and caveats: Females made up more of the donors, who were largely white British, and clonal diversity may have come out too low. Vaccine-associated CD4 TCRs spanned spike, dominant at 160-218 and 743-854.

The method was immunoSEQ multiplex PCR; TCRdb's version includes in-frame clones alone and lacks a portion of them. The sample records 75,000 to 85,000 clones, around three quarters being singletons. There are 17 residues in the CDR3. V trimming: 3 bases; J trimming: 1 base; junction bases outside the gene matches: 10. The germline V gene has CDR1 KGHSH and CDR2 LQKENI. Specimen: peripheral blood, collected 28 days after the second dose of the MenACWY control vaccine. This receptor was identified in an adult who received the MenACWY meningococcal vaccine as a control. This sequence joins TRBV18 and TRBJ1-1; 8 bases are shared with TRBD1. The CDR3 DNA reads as TGTGCCAGCTCACCCCGCTACAGGGGGACTCAGAACACTGAAGCTTTCTTT. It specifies CASSPRYRGTQNTEAFF.